The source of this T cell receptor beta chain is a study of cytomegalovirus exposure and HLA in healthy donors. It was with 60 Vbeta and 13 Jbeta primers that the PCR ran. Method: immunoSEQ multiplex PCR; TCRdb's copy keeps in-frame clones and lacks some. The sample includes more than 140,000 clones, more than 70% of them seen just once. Points on this clone: The antigen is unknown.

Study-wide findings and caveats: Later analysis identified a missense DCLRE1C variant that was linked to TCR beta V- and J-gene trimming. Association of 16,951 TCR beta sequences with HLA alleles was found at 0.05 false discovery rate in a later analysis. Links to common viral pathogens appeared, in a later analysis, for several of the most significant clusters.

The germline V gene has CDR1 MGHRA and CDR2 YSYEKL. This CDR3 comprises 17 residues. V dropped 0 bases and J dropped 1; count of bases not matched to a gene: 5. The receptor was derived from a man between 40 and 49 years old in good health and CMV-seronegative. The chain has TRBV4-1 and TRBJ2-2, with TRBD1 matching over 7 bases. Sequencing used PBMCs. The CDR3, as DNA: TGCGCCAGCAGCCAAGAGTCGAGGACAGGGAACACCGGGGAGCTGTTTTTT. Its translation: CASSQESRTGNTGELFF.